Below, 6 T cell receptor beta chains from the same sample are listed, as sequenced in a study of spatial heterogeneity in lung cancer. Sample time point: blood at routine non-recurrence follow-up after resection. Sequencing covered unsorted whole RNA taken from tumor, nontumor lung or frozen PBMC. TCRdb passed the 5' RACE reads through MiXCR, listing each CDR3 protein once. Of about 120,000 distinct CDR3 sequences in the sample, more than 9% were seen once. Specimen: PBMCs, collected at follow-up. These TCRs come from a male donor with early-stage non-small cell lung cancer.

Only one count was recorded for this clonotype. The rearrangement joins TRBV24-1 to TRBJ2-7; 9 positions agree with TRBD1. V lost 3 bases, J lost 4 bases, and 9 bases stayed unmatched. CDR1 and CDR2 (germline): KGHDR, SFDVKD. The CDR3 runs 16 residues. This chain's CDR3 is CATSDTGGQGSYEQYF. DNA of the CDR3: TGTGCCACCAGTGATACCGGGGGACAGGGTTCTTACGAGCAGTACTTC.

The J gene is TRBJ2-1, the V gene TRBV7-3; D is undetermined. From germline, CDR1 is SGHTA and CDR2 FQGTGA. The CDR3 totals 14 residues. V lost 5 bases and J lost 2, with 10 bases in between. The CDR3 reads CASSPGSTYNEQFF. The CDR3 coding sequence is TGTGCCAGCAGCCCCGGTAGTACCTACAATGAGCAGTTCTTC.

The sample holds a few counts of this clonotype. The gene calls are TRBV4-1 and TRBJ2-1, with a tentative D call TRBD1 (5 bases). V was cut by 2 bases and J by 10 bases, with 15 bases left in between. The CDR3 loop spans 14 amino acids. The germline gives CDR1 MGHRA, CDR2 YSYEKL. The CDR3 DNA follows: TGCGCCAGCAGCCAACGTGGACAAGCAGGCGAGCAGTTCTTC. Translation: CASSQRGQAGEQFF.

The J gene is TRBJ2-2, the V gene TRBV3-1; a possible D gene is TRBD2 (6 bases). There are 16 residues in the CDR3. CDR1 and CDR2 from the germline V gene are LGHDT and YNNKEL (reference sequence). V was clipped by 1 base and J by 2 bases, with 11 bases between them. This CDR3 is CASSQALAGNTGELFF. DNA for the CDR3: TGTGCCAGCAGCCAAGCGCTTGCGGGAAACACCGGGGAGCTGTTTTTT.

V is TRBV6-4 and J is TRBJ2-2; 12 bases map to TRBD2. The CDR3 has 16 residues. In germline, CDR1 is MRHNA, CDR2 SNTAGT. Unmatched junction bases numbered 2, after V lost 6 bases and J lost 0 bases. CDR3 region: CASRLAGGANTGELFF. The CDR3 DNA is TGTGCCAGCAGACTAGCGGGGGGAGCGAACACCGGGGAGCTGTTTTTT.

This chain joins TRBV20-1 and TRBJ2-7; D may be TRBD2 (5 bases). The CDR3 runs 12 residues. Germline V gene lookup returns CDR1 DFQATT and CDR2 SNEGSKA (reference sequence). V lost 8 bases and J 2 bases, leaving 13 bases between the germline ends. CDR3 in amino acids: CSSPDSPYEQYF. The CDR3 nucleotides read TGCAGTTCTCCGGACTCCCCCTACGAGCAGTACTTC.